One and the same sample provided the 22 T cell receptor beta chains below, sequenced in a study of shared clonotypes between healthy human individuals. Using immunoSEQ multiplex PCR, the repertoire was profiled, and TCRdb retains in-frame clones only, with some absent. The table shows approximately 810,000 clones, with 90% to 95% occurring only once. CD8 cells classed as naive were CD45RO-negative and positively selected for CCR7, excluding terminally differentiated effector memory CD45RA+ cells. The material sequenced was naive CD8+ T cells sorted from blood. The receptors stem from a young man in good health.

The chain has TRBV7-2 and TRBJ2-7; D is possibly TRBD1 (7 bases). Germline V CDR1 and CDR2: SGHTA, FQGNSA. Trimming removed 1 base from V and 3 bases from J, with 13 bases in between. The CDR3 runs 15 residues. The CDR3 protein is CASSLVSGGLYEQYF. In nucleotides, the CDR3 is TGTGCCAGCAGCTTAGTATCAGGGGGACTCTACGAGCAGTACTTC.

The chain uses TRBV28 and TRBJ2-7, with no clear D. V lost 6 bases, J lost 0 bases, and 12 bases lay in between. The CDR3 is 14 residues long. Per the germline V gene, CDR1 is MDHEN and CDR2 is SYDVKM. Here the CDR3 reads CASRPRLRSYEQYF. CDR3 in DNA: TGTGCCAGCAGGCCTAGGCTCCGCTCCTACGAGCAGTACTTC. Combining the CDR3 with reference TRBV28 and TRBJ2-7 gives the whole variable domain DVKVTQSSRYLVKRTGEKVFLECVQDMDHENMFWYRQDPGLGLRLIYFSYDVKMKEKGDIPEGYSVSREKKERFSLILESASTNQTSMYLCASRPRLRSYEQYFGPGTRLTVT.

This chain links TRBV6-1 with TRBJ2-3; D gene unclear. Deletions cut 2 bases from V and 4 bases from J, with 4 bases between. This CDR3 is built from 12 residues. The germline gives CDR1 MNHNS, CDR2 SASEGT. CDR3 bases: TGTGCCAGCAGTGAACTGGCAGATACGCAGTATTTT. This gives the protein CASSELADTQYF.

The chain uses TRBV5-1 and TRBJ2-7, with 8 nucleotides matching TRBD1. V shed 4 bases, J shed 4 bases, and the junction held 10 bases outside the gene matches. The V gene's germline CDR1 is SGHRS and CDR2 YFSETQ. There are 15 residues in the CDR3. As DNA, the CDR3 is TGCGCCAGCAGCGTAACAGGGGGTAGTTTGTACGAGCAGTACTTC. Translation: CASSVTGGSLYEQYF.

The CDR3 spells CASSQGPLLALPYF. The CDR3 bases are TGCGCCAGCAGCCAGGGACCTTTACTAGCTTTGCCGTACTTC. This chain connects TRBV4-1 to TRBJ2-7; D possibly corresponds to TRBD2 (6 bases). Per the germline V gene, CDR1 is MGHRA and CDR2 is YSYEKL. This CDR3 contains 14 residues. The ends were cut back, 3 bases at V and 12 bases at J, with 21 bases in the middle.

The chain uses TRBV2 and TRBJ2-7; D gene ambiguous. This CDR3 contains 13 residues. Deletions cut 2 bases from V and 3 bases from J, with 8 bases between. CDR1 and CDR2 from the germline V gene are SNHLY and FYNNEI. The DNA of the CDR3 is TGTGCCAGCAGTGAAATCTTCCGCTACGAGCAGTACTTC. Translated: CASSEIFRYEQYF.

The CDR3 here is CASSPLFVGGYTF. In DNA form, the CDR3 reads TGTGCCAGCAGCCCTCTCTTCGTCGGTGGCTACACCTTC. The chain has TRBV6-5 and TRBJ1-2; no reliable D call. The germline V gene has CDR1 MNHEY and CDR2 SVGAGI. This CDR3 has 13 residues. V was trimmed by 6 bases and J by 7 bases, leaving 15 bases between them.

This chain uses TRBV7-9 with TRBJ2-1, with 14 bases identical to TRBD2. The germline V gene has CDR1 SEHNR and CDR2 FQNEAQ (reference sequence). The junction had 13 bases not matched to a gene; V was cut back by 3 bases and J by 9 bases. The CDR3 spans 18 residues. CDR3 DNA sequence: TGTGCCAGCAGCTTCAGTCCTGGGACTAGCGGGAGATCAAGTGAGCAGTTCTTC. Protein: CASSFSPGTSGRSSEQFF.

The J gene is TRBJ2-7, the V gene TRBV4-1; 13 bases line up with TRBD2. V shed 8 bases and J 3 bases; nucleotides not matched to a gene: 4. CDR1 and CDR2 (germline): MGHRA, YSYEKL. The CDR3 is made up of 14 amino acids. CDR3 region: CASARTSGSYEQYF. CDR3 nucleotide sequence: TGCGCCAGCGCACGGACTAGCGGGAGCTACGAGCAGTACTTC.

J is TRBJ1-4 and V is TRBV28, with no clear D. Trimming removed 6 bases at V and 4 bases at J, with 15 bases between. In germline, CDR1 is MDHEN, CDR2 SYDVKM. The CDR3 is 15 amino acids. The CDR3 here is CASRPDGPGNEKLFF. CDR3 bases: TGTGCCAGCAGACCGGACGGGCCGGGTAATGAAAAACTGTTTTTT. The variable domain in full, completed from reference TRBV28 and TRBJ1-4, reads DVKVTQSSRYLVKRTGEKVFLECVQDMDHENMFWYRQDPGLGLRLIYFSYDVKMKEKGDIPEGYSVSREKKERFSLILESASTNQTSMYLCASRPDGPGNEKLFFGSGTQLSVL.

J is TRBJ2-3 and V is TRBV10-3, with D perhaps matching TRBD1 (6 bases). Germline assignment: CDR1 ENHRY and CDR2 SYGVKD. The CDR3 loop spans 17 amino acids. The V end was cut by 3 bases, the J end by 2 bases, with 18 bases between. The CDR3 DNA is TGTGCCATCAGTGACTCGATCGGGACACCCCCCACAGATACGCAGTATTTT. Amino acids: CAISDSIGTPPTDTQYF.

This sequence joins TRBV27 and TRBJ1-1, with D perhaps matching TRBD1 (5 bases). Germline CDR1 reads MNHEY; CDR2 reads SMNVEV (reference sequence). Trimming left V 7 bases short and J 1 base short, with 16 bases between. The CDR3 loop spans 15 amino acids. CDR3 residues: CASTPFGGRNTEAFF. As DNA, the CDR3 is TGTGCCAGCACCCCTTTCGGGGGACGGAACACTGAAGCTTTCTTT.

The chain links TRBV5-1 to TRBJ2-1; a weak D match, TRBD1 (5 bases). V shed 2 bases and J shed 4 bases, with 19 bases lying between them. CDR1 is SGHRS and CDR2 is YFSETQ in the germline V gene. This CDR3 comprises 17 residues. CDR3 sequence (DNA): TGCGCCAGCAGCTTCACCCCCGACAGTCAAGATTACAATGAGCAGTTCTTC. The encoded protein is CASSFTPDSQDYNEQFF.

The chain carries TRBV4-1 and TRBJ2-3; 8 bases map to TRBD2. The CDR3 is made up of 16 amino acids. Germline assignment: CDR1 MGHRA and CDR2 YSYEKL. V lost 4 bases to trimming and J lost 2 bases; unmatched junction nucleotides: 8. The CDR3: CASSLLAGGYTDTQYF. The CDR3 nucleotides are TGCGCCAGCAGCCTCTTGGCGGGAGGATACACAGATACGCAGTATTTT.

J is TRBJ2-2 and V is TRBV7-2; 9 bases agree with TRBD1. Germline CDR1 and CDR2: SGHTA and FQGNSA. With V trimmed by 5 bases and J by 0 bases, 7 bases remained unmatched. The CDR3 extends over 17 amino acids. The CDR3 DNA follows: TGTGCCAGCAGCACGAGCCGACAGGGGGCGAACACCGGGGAGCTGTTTTTT. It specifies CASSTSRQGANTGELFF.

The V call is TRBV13, the J call TRBJ2-5; D is unclear. Germline CDR1 reads PRHDT; CDR2 reads FYEKMQ (reference sequence). CDR3 length: 13 amino acids. V was cut by 2 bases and J by 2 bases, with 6 bases left in between. The CDR3 reads CASSLPLQETQYF. The CDR3 coding sequence is TGTGCCAGCAGCTTACCCCTACAAGAGACCCAGTACTTC. Full variable domain (outside the CDR3, taken from reference TRBV13 and TRBJ2-5): AAGVIQSPRHLIKEKRETATLKCYPIPRHDTVYWYQQGPGQDPQFLISFYEKMQSDKGSIPDRFSAQQFSDYHSELNMSSLELGDSALYFCASSLPLQETQYFGPGTRLLVL.

In regard to this clone: Distinct nucleotide sequences in the sample also encode this CDR3. V gene TRBV27 combines with J gene TRBJ2-2; D gene uncertain. The CDR3 is made up of 14 amino acids. Trimming shortened V by 6 bases and J by 1 base, and 9 bases separated the two germline ends. Per the germline V gene, CDR1 is MNHEY and CDR2 is SMNVEV (reference sequence). DNA for the CDR3: TGTGCCAGCAGCCTCGACTGGAACACCGGGGAGCTGTTTTTT. This codes for CASSLDWNTGELFF.

V is TRBV15 and J is TRBJ2-3, with D uncertain. Germline assignment: CDR1 LNHNV and CDR2 YYDKDF (reference sequence). V was shortened by 6 bases and J by 3 bases, with 10 bases between the two germline ends. This CDR3 spans 13 amino acids. This CDR3 reads CATRGYGTDTQYF. CDR3 nucleotide sequence: TGTGCCACCAGAGGCTATGGAACAGATACGCAGTATTTT.

The chain has TRBV27 and TRBJ1-1; unclear D gene. The CDR3 covers 17 residues. The germline V gene encodes CDR1 MNHEY and CDR2 SMNVEV (reference sequence). V was shortened by 4 bases and J by 1 base, with 19 bases between the two germline ends. The CDR3: CASSSWKENRWNTEAFF. The CDR3 DNA reads TGTGCCAGCAGTTCTTGGAAGGAAAATAGGTGGAACACTGAAGCTTTCTTT.

The genes are TRBV29-1 and TRBJ2-4; D is ambiguous. There are 15 residues in the CDR3. CDR1 and CDR2 (germline): SQVTM, ANQGSEA. V gave up 0 bases and J gave up 8 bases, with 17 bases separating them. In nucleotides, the CDR3 is TGCAGCGTTGAAGATCCTCGGGCAGTTAAGGACATTCAGTACTTC. It codes for CSVEDPRAVKDIQYF.

The V and J genes are TRBV5-1 and TRBJ2-1; the D call may be TRBD1 or TRBD2 (5 bases each). V was clipped by 4 bases and J by 8 bases, with 19 bases between them. Per germline, CDR1 SGHRS and CDR2 YFSETQ. This CDR3 contains 15 residues. The CDR3 here is CASSTDGTTVDEQFF. In DNA, the CDR3 is TGCGCCAGCAGCACGGACGGGACCACTGTGGATGAGCAGTTCTTC. The whole variable domain, filled in from reference TRBV5-1 and TRBJ2-1, reads KAGVTQTPRYLIKTRGQQVTLSCSPISGHRSVSWYQQTPGQGLQFLFEYFSETQRNKGNFPGRFSGRQFSNSRSEMNVSTLELGDSALYLCASSTDGTTVDEQFFGPGTRLTVL.

This clone appeared a single time. The CDR3 spells CASSLSGSSYNEQFF. The CDR3 DNA reads TGTGCCAGCTCCCTTAGCGGGAGCTCCTACAATGAGCAGTTCTTC. This sequence joins TRBV5-6 and TRBJ2-1; TRBD2 aligns across 9 bases. The J segment lost 0 bases and the V segment lost 7 bases, leaving 5 bases of the junction unmatched. This CDR3 is 15 amino acids long. Germline assignment: CDR1 SGHDT and CDR2 YYEEEE.